This TCR beta chain was sequenced during a study of neoadjuvant nivolumab and ipilimumab in lung cancer. Study at large: The combination arm added day-1 ipilimumab 1 mg/kg to nivolumab 3 mg/kg on days 1, 15, 29. Study-wide results and caveats: From pretherapy to surgery, tumor richness and clonality rose with dual therapy. Compared with tumor-adjacent uninvolved lung, resected tumors showed greater richness and clonality.

Clones were sequenced by immunoSEQ multiplex PCR, and TCRdb holds only the in-frame ones, with some missing. The sample holds some 37,000 clones, 80% to 90% seen once. A note on this clone: The antigen remains undetermined.

The origin of this receptor is an adult with non-small cell lung cancer. The sample here was peripheral blood, taken before neoadjuvant nivolumab, alone or with ipilimumab.

CDR3 nucleotides: TGTGCCAGCAGCGGACAGCAAGAGACCCAGTACTTC. Its protein product is CASSGQQETQYF. The chain couples TRBV11-2 to TRBJ2-5; possible D gene TRBD1, 6 bases. This CDR3 region has 12 residues. Germline lookup yields CDR1 SGHAT and CDR2 FQNNGV. V dropped 5 bases and J dropped 2 bases, with 6 bases sitting between them.